Sequencing of this TCR beta chain was carried out in a study of cytomegalovirus exposure and HLA in healthy donors. About the research overall: An earlier analysis identified 117 million unique TCR beta sequences in approximately 190 million T cells.

Germline CDR1 reads LNHDA; CDR2 reads SQIVND (reference sequence). Trimming cost V 8 bases and J 0 bases; bases outside gene matches: 17. The CDR3 extends over 19 amino acids. Primers: 60 Vbeta forward and 13 Jbeta reverse. Generated by immunoSEQ multiplex PCR, the TCRdb table keeps only in-frame clones and is missing some. The repertoire holds over 110,000 clones, with approximately 80% as singletons. Study-wide results and limits: An apparent linkage of common viral pathogens to several of the most significant clusters emerged in a later analysis.

A remark on this clone: What it binds is not known.

The chain combines TRBV19 with TRBJ1-4, with 8 bases aligning to TRBD1. The material sequenced was PBMCs. This receptor was taken from a woman in her thirties or forties in good health and CMV-seropositive. The CDR3 DNA sequence: TGTGCCAGTTCTTACAGGGGGATGAGGGGGGTTGCAACTAATGAAAAACTGTTTTTT. Its translation: CASSYRGMRGVATNEKLFF. Complete variable domain (other parts from reference TRBV19 and TRBJ1-4): DGGITQSPKYLFRKEGQNVTLSCEQNLNHDAMYWYRQDPGQGLRLIYYSQIVNDFQKGDIAEGYSVSREKKESFPLTVTSAQKNPTAFYLCASSYRGMRGVATNEKLFFGSGTQLSVL.